The 5 T cell receptor beta chains below all came from one sample that was sequenced in a study of T cells in women clearing cervical HPV infection. Sequencing used immunoSEQ multiplex PCR; TCRdb keeps in-frame clones, though not all of them. Its table records 25,000 to 35,000 clones. Sample: blood buffy coat. The receptor source for this set is a woman aged 18 to 75 with a cervical HPV16 infection that either progressed to CIN3+ or cleared (not recorded which).

Worth noting for this clone: The read terminates 3 residues ahead of where the CDR3 ends, so the germline J gene completes it. The J gene is TRBJ1-5, the V gene TRBV19; the match to TRBD1 covers 7 bases. The CDR3 loop spans 14 amino acids. The germline gives CDR1 LNHDA, CDR2 SQIVND (reference sequence). V dropped 5 bases and J dropped 6; count of bases not matched to a gene: 7. This CDR3 is CASSGSTGRQPQHF. The sequenced part of the CDR3 DNA is TGTGCCAGTAGTGGGTCGACAGGGCGTCAGCCC. Looking up the rest from reference TRBV19 and TRBJ1-5 gives the full variable domain: DGGITQSPKYLFRKEGQNVTLSCEQNLNHDAMYWYRQDPGQGLRLIYYSQIVNDFQKGDIAEGYSVSREKKESFPLTVTSAQKNPTAFYLCASSGSTGRQPQHFGDGTRLSIL.

As concerns this clone: The read ends 3 residues early relative to the CDR3; the germline J gene fills the gap. V gene TRBV5-4 combines with J gene TRBJ2-2; 10 bases fit TRBD2. V lost 5 bases, J lost 5 bases, and 3 bases stayed unmatched. CDR3 length: 14 amino acids. Germline V gene lookup returns CDR1 SGHNT and CDR2 YYREEE (reference sequence). Partial CDR3 DNA: TGTGCCAGCAGGATACTAGCGGGGACCGGGGAG. It specifies CASRILAGTGE. The entire CDR3 sequence reads CASRILAGTGELFF.

For this clone: The read halts 3 residues ahead of the CDR3 end, with the missing end drawn from the germline J gene. The rearrangement joins TRBV20-1 to TRBJ2-1, with D possibly TRBD2 on 5 matching bases. The CDR3 has 12 amino acids. Germline V gives CDR1 DFQATT, CDR2 SNEGSKA (reference sequence). V was clipped by 5 bases and J by 8 bases, with 13 bases between them. CDR3 sequence reads: CSADTSSDEQFF. The sequenced part of the CDR3 DNA is TGCAGTGCTGACACTAGTTCCGATGAG.

Of note for this clone: The sequence runs out 3 residues before the end of the CDR3; the remainder is reconstructed from the germline J gene. This chain joins TRBV11-2 and TRBJ2-7; 7 bases agree with TRBD1. V was pared by 1 base and J by 2 bases, with 2 bases of the junction left unmatched. The CDR3 sequence is 14 residues long. Per the germline V gene, CDR1 is SGHAT and CDR2 is FQNNGV. CDR3 DNA, as far as it was read: TGTGCCAGCAGCTTAGTGGGGACAGCCTACGAG. Encoded protein: CASSLVGTAYE. The CDR3 in full is CASSLVGTAYEQYF.

CDR3 amino acids: CASSFSGNTEAFF. CDR3 bases read: TGTGCCAGCAGCTTTTCAGGGAACACTGAA. V gene TRBV7-2 combines with J gene TRBJ1-1, with D unresolved. The read gets to within 3 residues of the CDR3 end, and the germline J gene fills in the rest. V was cut by 3 bases and J by 1 base, with 6 bases left in between. The CDR3 loop spans 13 amino acids. In germline, CDR1 is SGHTA, CDR2 FQGNSA.